Listed here are 22 T cell receptor beta chains from one sample, sequenced in a study of T cells after yellow fever vaccination. TCRdb passed the 5' RACE reads through MiXCR, listing each CDR3 protein once. This table holds under 400,000 distinct CDR3 sequences, more than 9% found once. Sequences were derived from PBMCs, sampled on the day of the first yellow fever vaccination. All receptors derive from a man aged 18 to 30 who received the YFV17D yellow fever vaccine.

The chain is built from TRBV5-1 and TRBJ2-1; TRBD1 aligns across 7 bases. The V gene end was trimmed by 3 bases and the J gene end by 5 bases; junction bases not matched to a gene: 2. CDR1 and CDR2 (germline): SGHRS, YFSETQ. This CDR3 spans 13 amino acids. The CDR3 DNA reads as TGCGCCAGCAGCTCGGGACAGAACAATGAGCAGTTCTTC. It specifies CASSSGQNNEQFF.

This clonotype has a handful of counts. This CDR3 is CASSPDGQGANGSGETQYF. In nucleotides, the CDR3 is TGTGCCAGCAGCCCAGACGGACAGGGGGCAAATGGGAGCGGGGAGACCCAGTACTTC. The chain joins TRBV11-1 to TRBJ2-5, with 11 bases that match TRBD1. The CDR3 consists of 19 residues. The germline V gene has CDR1 SGHAT and CDR2 FQDESV (reference sequence). The junction had 19 bases not matched to a gene; V was cut back by 5 bases and J by 5 bases. Drawing the rest from reference TRBV11-1 and TRBJ2-5, the complete variable domain is EAEVAQSPRYKITEKSQAVAFWCDPISGHATLYWYRQILGQGPELLVQFQDESVVDDSQLPKDRFSAERLKGVDSTLKIQPAELGDSAMYLCASSPDGQGANGSGETQYFGPGTRLLVL.

CDR3 sequence: CATRLAGTDTQYF. The CDR3 nucleotides are TGTGCCACACGACTAGCGGGGACAGATACGCAGTATTTT. The chain combines TRBV27 with TRBJ2-3, with 11 bases matching TRBD2. Trimming removed 10 bases from V and 3 bases from J; junction bases left unmatched: 3. Germline CDR1 MNHEY, CDR2 SMNVEV (reference sequence). The CDR3 has 13 residues.

J is TRBJ2-1 and V is TRBV7-9; D might be TRBD1 (5 bases). Germline CDR1 and CDR2: SEHNR and FQNEAQ (reference sequence). The CDR3 is made up of 17 amino acids. Trimming took 5 bases from V and 6 from J, leaving 23 bases between them. The CDR3 DNA reads as TGTGCCAGCAGCCCTGGAAGGTTAGGGGTGCTGGTCAATGAGCAGTTCTTC. This translates into CASSPGRLGVLVNEQFF. Filled out from reference TRBV7-9 and TRBJ2-1, the complete variable domain reads DTGVSQNPRHKITKRGQNVTFRCDPISEHNRLYWYRQTLGQGPEFLTYFQNEAQLEKSRLLSDRFSAERPKGSFSTLEIQRTEQGDSAMYLCASSPGRLGVLVNEQFFGPGTRLTVL.

The chain combines TRBV15 with TRBJ1-6; perhaps TRBD1 as D (5 bases). Trimming took 1 base from V and 9 from J, leaving 10 bases between them. The CDR3 loop spans 14 amino acids. In germline, CDR1 is LNHNV, CDR2 YYDKDF (reference sequence). The CDR3 region has the DNA TGTGCCACCAGCAGAGGCGCGGACACTTCACCCCTCCACTTT. It encodes CATSRGADTSPLHF.

The rearrangement joins TRBV7-2 to TRBJ2-4; D might be TRBD1 (5 bases). CDR3 length: 15 residues. CDR1 and CDR2 from the germline V gene are SGHTA and FQGNSA. V shed 1 base and J shed 9 bases, with 16 bases lying between them. CDR3 loop: CASSLERAGKGIQYF. CDR3 DNA: TGTGCCAGCAGCTTAGAACGGGCAGGGAAGGGCATTCAGTACTTC.

This clonotype was seen more than once but under ten times. V gene TRBV25-1 combines with J gene TRBJ2-7; unclear D gene. The germline V and J ends were trimmed by 1 base and 6 bases, with 7 bases remaining between them. The CDR3 spans 12 residues. Germline V gives CDR1 MGHDK, CDR2 SYGVNS. The DNA of the CDR3 is TGTGCCAGCAGTGAATTCCCGTTCGAGCAGTACTTC. Translated, it gives CASSEFPFEQYF.

The rearrangement links TRBV4-2 to TRBJ2-1; D possibly matches TRBD1 or TRBD2 (6 bases each). The CDR3 consists of 15 residues. Germline V gene data show CDR1 as LGHNA and CDR2 as YNFKEQ. Trimming pared 1 base from V and 9 bases from J, leaving 16 bases between. This CDR3 reads CASSQGPGAHGEQFF. DNA of the CDR3: TGTGCCAGCAGCCAAGGCCCGGGGGCTCACGGTGAGCAGTTCTTC.

The chain recombines TRBV5-5 with TRBJ2-2, with D maybe TRBD2 (5 bases). V lost 0 bases and J lost 0, with 12 bases in between. In germline, CDR1 is SGHKS, CDR2 YYEKEE (reference sequence). The CDR3 is 17 residues long. For the CDR3, the DNA is TGTGCCAGCAGCTTGGATTTCTATAGCGCGAACACCGGGGAGCTGTTTTTT. This translates into CASSLDFYSANTGELFF.

This clonotype appeared a few times. Written as DNA, the CDR3 is TGCAGCGTTAGTCAGGGTAGCATTCAGTACTTC. It translates to CSVSQGSIQYF. The rearrangement uses TRBV29-1 and TRBJ2-4; tentative D call: TRBD1 (5 bases). The V and J ends lost 5 bases and 9 bases respectively, with 11 bases between them. CDR3 length: 11 residues. Germline V lookup: CDR1 SQVTM, CDR2 ANQGSEA.

The rearrangement joins TRBV5-1 to TRBJ1-4, with D tentatively TRBD1 (6 bases). The CDR3 is 14 residues long. Germline values: CDR1 SGHRS, CDR2 YFSETQ. V was pared by 5 bases and J by 6 bases, with 14 bases between. The CDR3 region has the DNA TGCGCCAGCAGGGCCCCAGGGGCGTATGAAAAACTGTTTTTT. This codes for CASRAPGAYEKLFF.

The CDR3 region has the DNA TGTGCCATCAGTCCACAACCGGGACAGGAGAAAGAGACCCAGTACTTC. As protein: CAISPQPGQEKETQYF. The chain recombines TRBV10-3 with TRBJ2-5; TRBD1 agrees at 8 bases. The CDR3 is 16 residues long. V gave up 5 bases and J gave up 3 bases; unmatched junction bases: 11. Germline CDR1 reads ENHRY; CDR2 reads SYGVKD.

This clonotype has just a few counts. The gene calls are TRBV4-2 and TRBJ2-3; 8 nucleotides match TRBD2. The trim removed 7 bases at V and 2 bases at J, leaving 5 bases unmatched. CDR1 is LGHNA and CDR2 is YNFKEQ in the germline V gene. CDR3 length equals 14 residues. Here the CDR3 DNA reads TGTGCCAGCACCCGGGGGGGCGCCACAGATACGCAGTATTTT. Translation: CASTRGGATDTQYF.

This clonotype was detected a few times. The rearrangement joins TRBV6-1 to TRBJ2-3, with 10 bases aligning to TRBD2. This CDR3 is built from 15 residues. Germline lookup yields CDR1 MNHNS and CDR2 SASEGT. The V segment lost 6 bases and the J segment 2 bases; nucleotides outside the gene matches: 5. The CDR3 reads CASRGSGGSTDTQYF. The CDR3 DNA sequence: TGTGCCAGCAGGGGTAGCGGGGGGTCCACAGATACGCAGTATTTT.

Many counts were recorded for this clonotype. The chain is built from TRBV11-3 and TRBJ2-3; D is ambiguous. Germline V gene data show CDR1 as SGHNT and CDR2 as YENEEA. The CDR3 is 13 amino acids. Trimming shortened V by 5 bases and J by 2 bases, and 8 bases separated the two germline ends. CDR3 DNA: TGTGCCAGCAGCATCCGGGCCACAGATACGCAGTATTTT. Translated, it gives CASSIRATDTQYF.

This clonotype was observed a handful of times. The chain couples TRBV7-8 to TRBJ2-7; D call uncertain. Deletions cut 1 base from V and 4 bases from J, with 11 bases between. This CDR3 is 14 amino acids long. CDR1 is SGHVS and CDR2 is FQNEAQ in the germline V gene. CDR3 sequence (DNA): TGTGCCAGCAGCTTAGTGGACCCCATATACGAGCAGTACTTC. Translating gives CASSLVDPIYEQYF. The full variable domain, its missing parts supplied by reference TRBV7-8 and TRBJ2-7, is GAGVSQSPRYKVAKRGQDVALRCDPISGHVSLFWYQQALGQGPEFLTYFQNEAQLDKSGLPSDRFFAERPEGSVSTLKIQRTQQEDSAVYLCASSLVDPIYEQYFGPGTRLTVT.

This clonotype was seen more than once but under ten times. This rearrangement joins TRBV10-2 to TRBJ2-3; 14 positions agree with TRBD2. Losses at the gene ends were 8 bases for V and 2 bases for J; bases not matched to a gene: 3. The CDR3 covers 15 residues. Per germline, CDR1 WSHSY and CDR2 SAAADI. The CDR3 protein is CASGGLAGDTDTQYF. The CDR3 DNA reads TGCGCCAGCGGGGGACTAGCGGGGGACACAGATACGCAGTATTTT.

This clonotype was seen only a few times. V gene TRBV19 combines with J gene TRBJ1-2, with 7 bases identical to TRBD1. CDR1 LNHDA and CDR2 SQIVND come from the germline V gene (reference sequence). The CDR3 runs 14 residues. Trimming took 5 bases from V and 5 from J; bases not matched to a gene: 8. As DNA, the CDR3 is TGTGCCAGTAGTCCCGCCGGGACAGAGTATGGCTACACCTTC. It translates to CASSPAGTEYGYTF.

This clonotype was seen a few times. V is TRBV10-3 and J is TRBJ2-7; D gene ambiguous. This CDR3 has 14 residues. Germline loops: CDR1 ENHRY, CDR2 SYGVKD. V was pared by 9 bases and J by 2 bases, with 17 bases between. The CDR3 DNA reads as TGTGCCATTTCCAGGACGGATCCAGCCTACGAGCAGTACGTC. Protein: CAISRTDPAYEQYV.

This clonotype was counted between two and nine times. This sequence joins TRBV20-1 and TRBJ1-1, with D hard to call. The germline V and J ends were trimmed by 5 bases and 5 bases, with 15 bases remaining between them. This CDR3 is 13 amino acids long. Germline V gene lookup returns CDR1 DFQATT and CDR2 SNEGSKA (reference sequence). In DNA form, the CDR3 reads TGCAGTGCTCCGGGCCCCGCGGGGACTGAAGCTTTCTTT. This sequence encodes CSAPGPAGTEAFF.

There are a few counts of this clonotype. The chain has TRBV24-1 and TRBJ2-5; D may correspond to TRBD1 or TRBD2 (5 bases each). The CDR3 runs to 14 residues. Trimming pared 1 base from V and 5 bases from J, leaving 10 bases between. The germline CDR1 and CDR2 sequences are KGHDR and SFDVKD. CDR3 sequence (DNA): TGTGCCACCAGTGATTTTGAGGGGTTGGAGACCCAGTACTTC. It encodes CATSDFEGLETQYF.

The table lists this clonotype with a few counts. The chain joins TRBV7-8 to TRBJ1-6, with 7 bases that match TRBD1. This CDR3 is built from 16 residues. Germline lookup yields CDR1 SGHVS and CDR2 FQNEAQ. J was trimmed by 8 bases and V by 5 bases; bases with no gene match: 12. CDR3 sequence (DNA): TGTGCCAGCAGCCCGCATTATGGACAGGAAGATTCACCCCTCCACTTT. It specifies CASSPHYGQEDSPLHF.